What follows describes a single TCR beta chain. The sample comes from a study of blood T cell repertoires in COVID-19. In the study overall: Collection of acute and convalescent COVID-19 samples took place in the United States, Italy and Spain.

Authors' data handling: Reference gene primer amplification gave estimated nucleated cell counts. Method: immunoSEQ multiplex PCR; TCRdb's copy keeps in-frame clones and lacks some. V and J calls and clone size are as listed in that table; D and trimming were resolved from the DNA. The top ten clones hold 2% to 2.5% of a sample with about 270,000 clones, more than 80% of them seen once. V was trimmed by 1 base and J by 1 base, leaving 10 bases between them. The CDR3 is made up of 15 amino acids. The germline CDR1 and CDR2 sequences are LNHDA and SQIVND (reference sequence). Recruitment covered about 25 US areas and drew participants whose ages spanned roughly 18 to 89 years. Assignment of participants to cohorts was predicated upon participant-reported clinical history.

The clonotype comes from a woman aged 18-35 years who had recovered from COVID-19. The chain combines TRBV19 with TRBJ1-1; tentatively, D is TRBD1 (6 bases). The sequenced sample consisted of PBMCs or T cells enriched from blood (not recorded which). The CDR3: CASSIARTENTEAFF. The CDR3 DNA reads as TGTGCCAGTAGTATAGCAAGGACAGAGAACACTGAAGCTTTCTTT.